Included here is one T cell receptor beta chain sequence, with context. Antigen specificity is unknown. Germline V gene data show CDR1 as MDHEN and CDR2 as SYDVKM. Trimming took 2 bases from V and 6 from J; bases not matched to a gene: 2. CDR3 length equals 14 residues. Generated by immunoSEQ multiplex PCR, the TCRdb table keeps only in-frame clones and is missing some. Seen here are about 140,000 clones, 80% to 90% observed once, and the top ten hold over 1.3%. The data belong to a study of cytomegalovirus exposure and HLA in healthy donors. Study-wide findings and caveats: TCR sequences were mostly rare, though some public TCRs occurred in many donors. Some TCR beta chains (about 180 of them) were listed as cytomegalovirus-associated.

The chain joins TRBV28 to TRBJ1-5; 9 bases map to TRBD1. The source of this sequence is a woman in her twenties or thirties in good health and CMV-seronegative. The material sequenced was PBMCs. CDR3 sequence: CASSLPGQGQPQHF. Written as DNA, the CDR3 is TGTGCCAGCAGTTTACCGGGACAGGGTCAGCCCCAGCATTTT. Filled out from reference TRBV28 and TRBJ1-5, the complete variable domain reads DVKVTQSSRYLVKRTGEKVFLECVQDMDHENMFWYRQDPGLGLRLIYFSYDVKMKEKGDIPEGYSVSREKKERFSLILESASTNQTSMYLCASSLPGQGQPQHFGDGTRLSIL.